The 32 T cell receptor beta chains presented below share a single source sample, sequenced in a study of T cell responses to AZD1222 COVID-19 vaccine. Assay: immunoSEQ multiplex PCR; the TCRdb copy retains only in-frame clones and omits some. The sample shows fewer than 85,000 clones, 80% to 90% of them seen only once. This specimen consisted of peripheral blood, obtained 28 days after the second AZD1222 dose. The origin of the receptors is an adult who received the AZD1222 COVID-19 vaccine.

The rearrangement joins TRBV7-9 to TRBJ2-7; D perhaps matches TRBD1 (6 bases). Germline lookup yields CDR1 SEHNR and CDR2 FQNEAQ (reference sequence). The V and J ends lost 4 bases and 0 bases respectively, with 13 bases between them. The CDR3 is 15 residues long. CDR3 DNA sequence: TGTGCCAGCAGCTCCGGACAGCCCTTCTCCTACGAGCAGTACTTC. As protein: CASSSGQPFSYEQYF. Drawing the rest from reference TRBV7-9 and TRBJ2-7, the complete variable domain is DTGVSQNPRHKITKRGQNVTFRCDPISEHNRLYWYRQTLGQGPEFLTYFQNEAQLEKSRLLSDRFSAERPKGSFSTLEIQRTEQGDSAMYLCASSSGQPFSYEQYFGPGTRLTVT.

The chain combines TRBV27 with TRBJ1-3, with TRBD1 matching 7 bases. The J segment lost 2 bases and the V segment lost 5 bases, leaving 6 bases of the junction unmatched. CDR1 is MNHEY, CDR2 SMNVEV, per germline (reference sequence). This CDR3 has 15 residues. CDR3 sequence reads: CASSPGGTAGNTIYF. The CDR3 DNA is TGTGCCAGCAGTCCGGGCGGGACAGCTGGAAACACCATATATTTT.

The chain has TRBV28 and TRBJ2-1; D is undetermined. This CDR3 contains 13 residues. The germline V gene encodes CDR1 MDHEN and CDR2 SYDVKM. V lost 6 bases to trimming and J lost 6 bases, with 12 bases between them. CDR3 sequence reads: CASSPPPSNEQFF. CDR3 bases: TGTGCCAGCAGCCCCCCCCCGTCCAATGAGCAGTTCTTC.

The CDR3 is CASSLAGVGINSSPLHF. The CDR3 DNA sequence: TGCGCCAGCAGCTTGGCGGGGGTGGGGATTAATTCTTCACCCCTCCACTTT. The chain employs TRBV5-1 and TRBJ1-6; tentatively, D is TRBD1 (5 bases). The CDR3 consists of 17 residues. Germline values: CDR1 SGHRS, CDR2 YFSETQ. Trimming removed 0 bases at V and 9 bases at J, with 19 bases between. Filled out from reference TRBV5-1 and TRBJ1-6, the complete variable domain reads KAGVTQTPRYLIKTRGQQVTLSCSPISGHRSVSWYQQTPGQGLQFLFEYFSETQRNKGNFPGRFSGRQFSNSRSEMNVSTLELGDSALYLCASSLAGVGINSSPLHFGNGTRLTVT.

The chain carries TRBV19 and TRBJ2-1; maybe TRBD2 (6 bases). The CDR3 runs to 14 residues. Germline V gene data show CDR1 as LNHDA and CDR2 as SQIVND (reference sequence). V was cut by 1 base and J by 9 bases, with 13 bases left in between. The chain's CDR3 is CASSIGGVGGEQFF. CDR3 coding DNA: TGTGCCAGTAGTATAGGCGGGGTGGGAGGTGAGCAGTTCTTC.

The genes are TRBV14 and TRBJ2-5, with a tentative D call TRBD2 (7 bases). The CDR3 covers 17 residues. CDR1 is SGHDN and CDR2 is FVKESK in the germline V gene. Trimming cost V 3 bases and J 5 bases, with 22 bases left between them. CDR3 sequence: CASSHNRGAGKEETQYF. CDR3 sequence (DNA): TGTGCCAGCAGCCATAACCGGGGGGCAGGCAAGGAGGAGACCCAGTACTTC.

This rearrangement joins TRBV7-2 to TRBJ1-3, with D uncertain. The germline gives CDR1 SGHTA, CDR2 FQGNSA. V was trimmed by 5 bases and J by 5 bases, leaving 10 bases between them. This CDR3 is built from 13 residues. The DNA of the CDR3 is TGTGCCAGCAGCCTAGTCACCAGAAACACCATATATTTT. Translated, it gives CASSLVTRNTIYF.

About this clone: At one end, the junction sequence differs from germline, possibly due to a read error. The V gene is TRBV29-1, the J gene TRBJ2-3, with 10 bases aligning to TRBD2. The CDR3 sequence is 16 residues long. Germline CDR1 SQVTM, CDR2 ANQGSEA. The CDR3 sequence: CSVDSLAGVGTDTQYF. The CDR3 nucleotides read TGCAGCGTTGATAGCCTAGCGGGAGTGGGCACGGATACGCAGTATTTT.

This chain joins TRBV19 and TRBJ2-3; D is perhaps TRBD2 (8 bases). This CDR3 has 15 residues. Germline V CDR1 and CDR2: LNHDA, SQIVND (reference sequence). V was shortened by 7 bases and J by 4 bases, with 18 bases between the two germline ends. This chain's CDR3 is CASTTGVAGSDTQYF. The CDR3 nucleotides are TGTGCCAGTACCACAGGGGTAGCGGGATCAGATACGCAGTATTTT.

The V and J genes are TRBV6-5 and TRBJ2-7; TRBD2 agrees at 8 bases. This CDR3 contains 14 residues. V shed 2 bases, J shed 5 bases, and the junction held 5 bases outside the gene matches. In germline, CDR1 is MNHEY, CDR2 SVGAGI. The CDR3 DNA sequence: TGTGCCAGCAGTTACCCGGGGGGGGAAAACGAGCAGTACGTC. As protein: CASSYPGGENEQYV.

The V and J genes are TRBV6-2 or TRBV6-3 and TRBJ1-6; D remains ambiguous. This CDR3 is 13 amino acids long. V lost 5 bases, J lost 6 bases, and 8 bases lay in between. Germline values: CDR1 MNHEY, CDR2 SVGEGT. The CDR3 here is CASSTESNSPLHF. Written as DNA, the CDR3 is TGTGCCAGCAGTACCGAGAGTAATTCACCCCTCCACTTT.

V and J are TRBV4-2 and TRBJ2-7; D ambiguous. The CDR3 length is 15 residues. From germline, CDR1 is LGHNA and CDR2 YNFKEQ. V lost 0 bases, J lost 1 base, and 10 bases lay in between. CDR3 nucleotide sequence: TGTGCCAGCAGCCAAGATTATCGACAATCCTACGAGCAGTACTTC. The encoded protein is CASSQDYRQSYEQYF.

The chain couples TRBV7-2 to TRBJ2-7; D may be TRBD2 (6 bases). Germline V gene lookup returns CDR1 SGHTA and CDR2 FQGNSA. Trimming pared 8 bases from V and 1 base from J, leaving 6 bases between. This CDR3 is built from 11 residues. The CDR3: CASAGSYEQYF. CDR3 DNA: TGTGCCAGCGCGGGGTCCTACGAGCAGTACTTC.

The chain recombines TRBV7-9 with TRBJ2-1, with 14 bases identical to TRBD2. J lost 7 bases, V lost 5 bases, and 13 bases had no gene match. Per the germline V gene, CDR1 is SEHNR and CDR2 is FQNEAQ (reference sequence). The CDR3 contains 18 residues. This CDR3 reads CASSLSLGLAGAGNEQFF. The CDR3 bases are TGTGCCAGCAGCCTCAGCTTGGGACTAGCGGGAGCGGGGAATGAGCAGTTCTTC.

The rearrangement links TRBV18 to TRBJ2-7; D unresolved. The CDR3 spans 13 residues. V was cut by 2 bases and J by 6 bases, with 11 bases left in between. The germline CDR1 and CDR2 sequences are KGHSH and LQKENI. The CDR3 here is CASSPNQVVEQYV. The CDR3 DNA reads as TGTGCCAGCTCACCAAACCAGGTTGTCGAGCAGTACGTC.

This rearrangement joins TRBV6-4 to TRBJ2-5, with 14 nucleotides matching TRBD2. J lost 5 bases, V lost 6 bases, and 8 bases had no gene match. The CDR3 has 16 amino acids. Germline V gene lookup returns CDR1 MRHNA and CDR2 SNTAGT. The CDR3 sequence is CASSAGTSGGRETQYF. CDR3 in DNA: TGTGCCAGCAGCGCGGGGACTAGCGGGGGTCGGGAGACCCAGTACTTC.

The CDR3 nucleotides read TGTGCCAGCAGTGCCGGGCGGGCTGAAGCTTTCTTT. It translates to CASSAGRAEAFF. This chain links TRBV12-3 or TRBV12-4 with TRBJ1-1; no clear D gene. CDR3 length: 12 amino acids. V lost 5 bases and J lost 6, with 10 bases in between.

This chain connects TRBV5-1 to TRBJ2-7; TRBD1 agrees at 10 bases. The V segment lost 3 bases and the J segment 4 bases; nucleotides outside the gene matches: 1. The CDR3 runs 13 residues. Germline loops: CDR1 SGHRS, CDR2 YFSETQ. CDR3 sequence (DNA): TGCGCCAGCAGCTCGGACAGGGGGTACGAGCAGTACTTC. It is translated as CASSSDRGYEQYF. The entire variable domain, with the rest obtained from reference TRBV5-1 and TRBJ2-7, is as follows: KAGVTQTPRYLIKTRGQQVTLSCSPISGHRSVSWYQQTPGQGLQFLFEYFSETQRNKGNFPGRFSGRQFSNSRSEMNVSTLELGDSALYLCASSSDRGYEQYFGPGTRLTVT.

DNA of the CDR3: TGTGCCTGGAGGCCGGGGAACTACAATGAGCAGTTCTTC. It specifies CAWRPGNYNEQFF. V gene TRBV30 combines with J gene TRBJ2-1, with D tentatively TRBD2 (5 bases). The ends were cut back, 3 bases at V and 3 bases at J, with 9 bases in the middle. Looked up from germline, CDR1 is GTSNPN and CDR2 is SVGIG (reference sequence). The CDR3 covers 13 residues.

The rearrangement joins TRBV30 to TRBJ1-5, with D hard to call. This CDR3 has 16 amino acids. Trimming pared 3 bases from V and 4 bases from J, leaving 19 bases between. Germline V gives CDR1 GTSNPN, CDR2 SVGIG (reference sequence). CDR3 sequence (DNA): TGTGCCTGGAGCCCAAGGGTACGGAGGAGGAATCAGCCCCAGCATTTT. Its translation: CAWSPRVRRRNQPQHF.

This chain links TRBV7-3 with TRBJ2-1; possibly TRBD2 for D (5 bases). The germline V gene has CDR1 SGHTA and CDR2 FQGTGA. This CDR3 contains 14 residues. Between the trimmed V and J ends, which lost 3 bases and 0 bases, there was a span of 6 bases. CDR3 region: CASSFGSSYNEQFF. The CDR3 DNA reads as TGTGCCAGCAGCTTTGGGAGCTCCTACAATGAGCAGTTCTTC.

This chain connects TRBV4-1 to TRBJ2-3; 8 bases align to TRBD2. The germline CDR1 and CDR2 sequences are MGHRA and YSYEKL. The ends lost 1 base at V and 6 bases at J; junction bases unmatched: 12. This CDR3 region has 17 residues. The CDR3 reads CASSQVNGGAFADTQYF. The CDR3 DNA sequence: TGCGCCAGCAGCCAAGTCAACGGGGGGGCCTTTGCGGATACGCAGTATTTT.

The chain recombines TRBV25-1 with TRBJ1-5; 7 bases align to TRBD1. Per the germline V gene, CDR1 is MGHDK and CDR2 is SYGVNS. The CDR3 covers 15 residues. The V segment lost 4 bases and the J segment 3 bases; nucleotides outside the gene matches: 6. CDR3 nucleotide sequence: TGTGCCAGCAGTGTGGGAGGGACAGACAATCAGCCCCAGCATTTT. It translates to CASSVGGTDNQPQHF.

V usage is TRBV4-1 and J usage is TRBJ1-5, with D perhaps TRBD1 (6 bases). Deletions cut 1 base from V and 9 bases from J, with 10 bases between. The CDR3 is 13 residues long. From germline, CDR1 is MGHRA and CDR2 YSYEKL. In DNA, the CDR3 is TGCGCCAGCAGCCAAGGGCAGGGGCTGCCCCAGCATTTT. It codes for CASSQGQGLPQHF.

The V gene is TRBV5-1, the J gene TRBJ2-1; D tentatively reads TRBD1 or TRBD2 (5 bases each). Germline CDR1 is SGHRS and CDR2 is YFSETQ. V lost 1 base and J lost 3, with 11 bases in between. This CDR3 comprises 15 residues. The CDR3 spells CASSLFGDHYNEQFF. The CDR3 nucleotides read TGCGCCAGCAGCTTGTTCGGGGACCACTACAATGAGCAGTTCTTC.

V and J are TRBV7-2 and TRBJ2-5, with TRBD2 identical over 7 bases. CDR3 size: 17 residues. Per the germline V gene, CDR1 is SGHTA and CDR2 is FQGNSA. V lost 0 bases to trimming and J lost 5 bases; unmatched junction nucleotides: 12. CDR3 nucleotide sequence: TGTGCCAGCAGCTTAGCGCATTTAGCGCAAGCGGGGGAGACCCAGTACTTC. Its translation is CASSLAHLAQAGETQYF.

The V and J genes are TRBV28 and TRBJ1-1; the D is unclear. Germline CDR1 and CDR2: MDHEN and SYDVKM. The V end lost 6 bases, the J end lost 8 bases, and 7 bases lay between the germline ends. The CDR3 consists of 10 residues. The CDR3 region has the DNA TGTGCCAGCAGCGGCCTCGAAGCTTTCTTT. Amino acids: CASSGLEAFF.

The chain combines TRBV29-1 with TRBJ1-5; D gene unclear. CDR3 size: 13 residues. Trimming took 4 bases from V and 2 from J, leaving 9 bases between them. Per the germline V gene, CDR1 is SQVTM and CDR2 is ANQGSEA. The CDR3 bases are TGCAGCGTTGGTGGTGGGGGCAATCAGCCCCAGCATTTT. This codes for CSVGGGGNQPQHF.

This clone was picked up one time. This sequence joins TRBV15 and TRBJ1-4, with D unclear. The ends were cut back, 4 bases at V and 4 bases at J, with 13 bases in the middle. Germline-derived CDR1 and CDR2 are LNHNV and YYDKDF (reference sequence). This CDR3 has 15 residues. DNA for the CDR3: TGTGCCACCAGCACCCTCCTGGGAGGTAATGAAAAACTGTTTTTT. Translation: CATSTLLGGNEKLFF.

The CDR3 bases are TGTGCCAGCAGCTTAGTGGCTTCTGGAAACACCATATATTTT. As protein: CASSLVASGNTIYF. V is TRBV7-2 and J is TRBJ1-3, with no clear D. The CDR3 runs to 14 residues. The ends were cut back, 1 base at V and 1 base at J, with 5 bases in the middle. The germline V gene encodes CDR1 SGHTA and CDR2 FQGNSA.

The rearrangement links TRBV5-5 to TRBJ1-2; possibly TRBD1 for D (6 bases). The V and J ends lost 4 bases and 3 bases respectively, with 10 bases between them. The V gene's germline CDR1 is SGHKS and CDR2 YYEKEE (reference sequence). There are 13 residues in the CDR3. CDR3 nucleotides: TGTGCCAGCAGCGCGGACAGTTACTATGGCTACACCTTC. Translation: CASSADSYYGYTF.

The chain links TRBV7-2 to TRBJ1-2, with D perhaps TRBD1 (6 bases). The germline CDR1 and CDR2 sequences are SGHTA and FQGNSA. V was trimmed by 2 bases and J by 8 bases, leaving 12 bases between them. The CDR3 consists of 13 residues. The CDR3 spells CASSLRGQGGYTF. The CDR3 coding sequence is TGTGCCAGCAGCTTAAGGGGTCAGGGGGGCTACACCTTC. The entire variable domain, with the rest obtained from reference TRBV7-2 and TRBJ1-2, is as follows: GAGVSQSPSNKVTEKGKDVELRCDPISGHTALYWYRQSLGQGLEFLIYFQGNSAPDKSGLPSDRFSAERTGGSVSTLTIQRTQQEDSAVYLCASSLRGQGGYTFGSGTRLTVV.